This T cell receptor beta chain was retrieved from a study of OX40 agonist ivuxolimab in advanced cancers. Study information: Given to patients was ivuxolimab, an agonistic anti-OX40 (CD134) antibody. Study-level points and caveats: Clonal expansion was seen in CD4+ and CD8+ blood T cells by week 6 at 0.1 to 3.0 mg/kg.

This clone has a single count. Its antigen is currently unknown. The CDR3 contains 15 residues. CDR1 MNHEY and CDR2 SMNVEV come from the germline V gene (reference sequence). Trimming pared 2 bases from V and 6 bases from J, leaving 14 bases between. Clones were read by immunoSEQ multiplex PCR, and TCRdb kept only the in-frame ones, dropping some. The sample contains about 76,000 clones, 75% to 90% of which appear only once. The rearrangement links TRBV27 to TRBJ2-1; TRBD1 is a possible D gene (7 bases). This TCR was sampled from an adult with an advanced solid tumor such as melanoma, head and neck, liver or kidney cancer. Sequenced material: CD4+ or CD8+ T cells sorted from blood, taken in a trial of the OX40 agonist ivuxolimab. CDR3 sequence (DNA): TGTGCCAGCAGTTTAAGACAGGGAGGTGTCAATGAGCAGTTCTTC. Its translation: CASSLRQGGVNEQFF.